This T cell receptor (beta chain) was obtained from a study of cytomegalovirus exposure and HLA in healthy donors. The overall study: Among over 300 genotyped donors, about 83% fell in the Caucasian-associated ancestry cluster.

Comment on this clone: Its antigen is unidentified.

13 Jbeta primers and 60 Vbeta primers were used for the PCR. Produced via immunoSEQ multiplex PCR; TCRdb's table is partial and in-frame only. Counted here are about 150,000 clones, approximately 79% occurring once; the ten biggest clones make up around 6.6%. CDR1 ENHRY and CDR2 SYGVKD come from the germline V gene. The CDR3 consists of 16 residues. The V segment lost 6 bases and the J segment 5 bases; nucleotides outside the gene matches: 9. Findings of the study overall: In a later analysis, parvovirus B19, influenza, CMV and Epstein-Barr virus appeared linked to several top co-occurrence clusters. Sequencing likely generated an artifact that appeared as a cluster of highly shared sequence variants.

Sequenced input: PBMCs. This receptor was identified in a man over 45 in good health and CMV-seropositive. The rearrangement links TRBV10-3 to TRBJ2-1; 11 bases are shared with TRBD2. CDR3 coding DNA: TGTGCCATCAGCGCCGGGACTAGCGGAGGGAACAATGAGCAGTTCTTC. It translates to CAISAGTSGGNNEQFF.